A single sample gave rise to the 2 T cell receptor beta chains below, sequenced in a study of blood T cell repertoires in COVID-19 (dated by TCRdb to the early 2020s). Library prep was done by the immunoSEQ multiplex PCR assay. Not all clones reach the TCRdb copy of this immuneACCESS table, which keeps in-frame sequences only. Checked studies attribute under half of the gap to unresolved V genes and leave the rest unexplained. For this sample there are 150,000 to 200,000 clones; 70% to 85% appear just once. The top ten constitute 4.5% to 6.5% of the sample. The sequenced material came from peripheral blood. These receptors all come from a woman aged 25 to 39 with acute or convalescent COVID-19.

On this clone itself: This same CDR3 is encoded by further DNA sequences in the sample. The V and J genes are TRBV7-2 and TRBJ2-2, with 8 bases fitting TRBD1. Germline CDR1 SGHTA, CDR2 FQGNSA. The CDR3 consists of 15 residues. V lost 1 base and J lost 5; bases outside the gene matches: 3. CDR3 sequence reads: CASSLDRGRTGELFF. The CDR3 DNA follows: TGTGCCAGCAGCTTAGACAGGGGGAGGACCGGGGAGCTGTTTTTT.

The sample holds one count of this clone. The rearrangement links TRBV11-3 to TRBJ1-1; 11 bases are shared with TRBD1. The V gene end was trimmed by 4 bases and the J gene end by 5 bases; junction bases not matched to a gene: 3. The CDR3 runs 14 residues. Germline V CDR1 and CDR2: SGHNT, YENEEA. The CDR3 loop reads CASSSGQGATEAFF. The CDR3 DNA reads as TGTGCCAGCAGCTCCGGACAGGGGGCGACTGAAGCTTTCTTT.